The 18 T cell receptor beta chains listed next were all sequenced from one sample in a study of OX40 agonist ivuxolimab in advanced cancers. Measured with immunoSEQ multiplex PCR; TCRdb has only the in-frame clones, and not every one. This table has 60,000 to 65,000 clones, roughly nine tenths appearing once. The sequencing here drew on CD4+ or CD8+ T cells sorted from blood, taken in a trial of the OX40 agonist ivuxolimab. The receptors come from an adult with an advanced solid tumor such as melanoma, head and neck, liver or kidney cancer.

The chain couples TRBV11-2 to TRBJ2-5; D ambiguous. The J call may not be correct, given that the DNA end is closer to TRBJ2-7. This CDR3 contains 13 residues. Germline V gives CDR1 SGHAT, CDR2 FQNNGV. The CDR3 is CASSFSSSYEQYF. The CDR3 DNA reads as TGTGCCAGCAGCTTCTCGAGCTCCTACGAGCAGTACTTC.

This clone is medium-sized in the sample. The rearrangement links TRBV4-1 to TRBJ2-7, with 8 bases aligning to TRBD1. This CDR3 has 13 residues. V dropped 0 bases and J dropped 6; count of bases not matched to a gene: 1. Germline V lookup: CDR1 MGHRA, CDR2 YSYEKL. CDR3 loop: CASSQETGGEQYF. DNA for the CDR3: TGCGCCAGCAGCCAAGAAACAGGGGGCGAGCAGTACTTC.

The chain joins TRBV30 to TRBJ2-1; D is possibly TRBD2 (6 bases). Trimming took off 1 base at V and 8 bases at J, with 18 bases between the two ends. The CDR3 is made up of 15 amino acids. Germline V lookup: CDR1 GTSNPN, CDR2 SVGIG (reference sequence). Written as DNA, the CDR3 is TGTGCCTGGAGTGATTTGGGGGGACCAGGCGATGAGCAGTTCTTC. This sequence encodes CAWSDLGGPGDEQFF.

The rearrangement uses TRBV29-1 and TRBJ2-7; the match to TRBD1 covers 7 bases. This CDR3 comprises 13 residues. Trimming cost V 7 bases and J 3 bases; bases outside gene matches: 9. The germline CDR1 and CDR2 sequences are SQVTM and ANQGSEA. CDR3 loop: CSAETGVGYEQYF. CDR3 in DNA: TGCAGCGCCGAAACAGGGGTGGGCTACGAGCAGTACTTC.

This clone was picked up one time. The V call is TRBV5-4, the J call TRBJ1-2; TRBD1 is a possible D gene (6 bases). V was clipped by 8 bases and J by 4 bases, with 15 bases between them. Germline V gene data show CDR1 as SGHNT and CDR2 as YYREEE (reference sequence). The CDR3 length is 13 residues. The CDR3 bases are TGTGCCAGTAGTGAGGACAGCCTCTATGGCTACACCTTC. The encoded protein is CASSEDSLYGYTF.

The V and J genes are TRBV7-6 and TRBJ2-1; a weak D match, TRBD2 (7 bases). With 2 bases removed from V and 9 bases from J, the gap between germline ends came to 17 bases. Germline-derived CDR1 and CDR2 are SGHVS and FNYEAQ. This CDR3 has 15 amino acids. Written as DNA, the CDR3 is TGTGCCAGCAGCTTATGGGGGGCGGGAGTTGGTGAGCAGTTCTTC. This sequence encodes CASSLWGAGVGEQFF.

This chain connects TRBV4-1 to TRBJ2-7, with TRBD1 as a possible D gene (5 bases). Germline V gene data show CDR1 as MGHRA and CDR2 as YSYEKL. The CDR3 length is 15 residues. V was trimmed by 1 base and J by 3 bases, leaving 13 bases between them. The CDR3: CASSQVKGVIYEQYF. CDR3 bases: TGCGCCAGCAGCCAAGTTAAAGGGGTCATCTACGAGCAGTACTTC.

The rearrangement links TRBV2 to TRBJ2-1; TRBD2 might be the D (5 bases). V was clipped by 10 bases and J by 0 bases, with 16 bases between them. Germline CDR1 is SNHLY and CDR2 is FYNNEI. The CDR3 runs to 15 residues. This CDR3 is CATRGGVSSYNEQFF. The DNA for the CDR3 is TGTGCCACCCGGGGTGGGGTAAGCTCCTACAATGAGCAGTTCTTC.

The chain links TRBV2 to TRBJ1-5, with D uncertain. Germline loops: CDR1 SNHLY, CDR2 FYNNEI. This CDR3 is built from 17 residues. Trimming took 6 bases from V and 4 from J, leaving 22 bases between them. The CDR3 DNA reads TGTGCCAGCAGCAGTGCGTGGGAGAGGCTGGGTAATCAGCCCCAGCATTTT. It is translated as CASSSAWERLGNQPQHF. The full variable domain, rest sourced from reference TRBV2 and TRBJ1-5, is EPEVTQTPSHQVTQMGQEVILRCVPISNHLYFYWYRQILGQKVEFLVSFYNNEISEKSEIFDDQFSVERPDGSNFTLKIRSTKLEDSAMYFCASSSAWERLGNQPQHFGDGTRLSIL.

The chain joins TRBV27 to TRBJ2-2; TRBD2 is a possible D gene (5 bases). Germline CDR1 and CDR2: MNHEY and SMNVEV (reference sequence). CDR3 length: 12 residues. V was trimmed by 6 bases and J by 7 bases, leaving 9 bases between them. CDR3 amino acids: CASSLRGGELFF. The CDR3 DNA follows: TGTGCCAGCAGCCTCCGGGGCGGGGAGCTGTTTTTT.

This clone was observed a single time. The chain recombines TRBV27 with TRBJ1-1; TRBD1 agrees at 7 bases. Germline CDR1 is MNHEY and CDR2 is SMNVEV (reference sequence). The CDR3 spans 15 residues. V was pared by 1 base and J by 1 base, with 3 bases of the junction left unmatched. In DNA, the CDR3 is TGTGCCAGCAGTTTATTCAAGGGGGCGAACACTGAAGCTTTCTTT. Translation gives CASSLFKGANTEAFF.

The chain uses TRBV5-6 and TRBJ1-2; D not resolved. The CDR3 sequence is 13 residues long. The germline V gene encodes CDR1 SGHDT and CDR2 YYEEEE. The V and J ends lost 2 bases and 3 bases respectively, with 8 bases between them. The CDR3 loop reads CASSFDPDYGYTF. The CDR3 bases are TGTGCCAGCAGCTTCGACCCAGACTATGGCTACACCTTC.

The chain links TRBV28 to TRBJ2-7, with unresolved D. The CDR3 contains 18 residues. Germline lookup yields CDR1 MDHEN and CDR2 SYDVKM. Trimming shortened V by 2 bases and J by 1 base, and 21 bases separated the two germline ends. The CDR3 DNA follows: TGTGCCAGCAGTTTAAGTTGGGCCCAACCGAGTGGTTCCTACGAGCAGTACTTC. Translating it yields CASSLSWAQPSGSYEQYF. Looking up the rest from reference TRBV28 and TRBJ2-7 gives the full variable domain: DVKVTQSSRYLVKRTGEKVFLECVQDMDHENMFWYRQDPGLGLRLIYFSYDVKMKEKGDIPEGYSVSREKKERFSLILESASTNQTSMYLCASSLSWAQPSGSYEQYFGPGTRLTVT.

The rearrangement uses TRBV6-4 and TRBJ2-1; 10 bases are a match to TRBD2. Germline trimming cut 3 bases from V and 3 bases from J; bases unmatched to any gene: 2. Germline V gene sequence: CDR1 MRHNA, CDR2 SNTAGT. The length of the CDR3 is 15 residues. CDR3 sequence (DNA): TGTGCCAGCAGTGAAGCTAGCGGGGGCTACAATGAGCAGTTCTTC. The encoded protein is CASSEASGGYNEQFF.

The J gene is TRBJ2-7, the V gene TRBV9, with D possibly being TRBD1 (6 bases). This CDR3 has 12 residues. CDR1 is SGDLS, CDR2 YYNGEE, per germline. V lost 3 bases to trimming and J lost 6 bases, with 10 bases between them. Written as DNA, the CDR3 is TGTGCCAGCAGCGACCCACAGGGCGAGCAGTACTTC. It translates to CASSDPQGEQYF. The full variable domain, its missing parts supplied by reference TRBV9 and TRBJ2-7, is DSGVTQTPKHLITATGQRVTLRCSPRSGDLSVYWYQQSLDQGLQFLIQYYNGEERAKGNILERFSAQQFPDLHSELNLSSLELGDSALYFCASSDPQGEQYFGPGTRLTVT.

The chain recombines TRBV2 with TRBJ1-5; D is perhaps TRBD1 (6 bases). V lost 4 bases and J 0 bases, leaving 7 bases between the germline ends. Germline V gene sequence: CDR1 SNHLY, CDR2 FYNNEI. The CDR3 is made up of 14 amino acids. Here the CDR3 DNA reads TGTGCCAGCAGTGGGACAGATAGCAATCAGCCCCAGCATTTT. Residues: CASSGTDSNQPQHF. The whole variable domain, remainder taken from reference TRBV2 and TRBJ1-5, is EPEVTQTPSHQVTQMGQEVILRCVPISNHLYFYWYRQILGQKVEFLVSFYNNEISEKSEIFDDQFSVERPDGSNFTLKIRSTKLEDSAMYFCASSGTDSNQPQHFGDGTRLSIL.

The V gene is TRBV27, the J gene TRBJ2-7, with 7 bases lining up with TRBD1. Per the germline V gene, CDR1 is MNHEY and CDR2 is SMNVEV (reference sequence). V lost 8 bases and J lost 3; bases outside the gene matches: 1. This CDR3 is built from 11 residues. The CDR3 loop is CASRTGYEQYF. The DNA for the CDR3 is TGTGCCAGCCGGACAGGCTACGAGCAGTACTTC.

The chain uses TRBV7-9 and TRBJ2-7; D is unclear. Germline CDR1 is SEHNR and CDR2 is FQNEAQ (reference sequence). V was clipped by 1 base and J by 4 bases, with 20 bases between them. This CDR3 has 17 amino acids. Here the CDR3 DNA reads TGTGCCAGCAGCTTAGACCCTATTTTGGCCGGTAGGTACGAGCAGTACTTC. This encodes CASSLDPILAGRYEQYF.